This T cell receptor beta chain appears in the sequencing data of a study of blood T cells in healthy people across ages. Isolation per sample recovered at least 6.5 million PBMCs. Total RNA extraction produced at least 5.5 micrograms (per sample) for the study. General study results and limits: Whereas aged donors had fewer naive CD4+ cells, long-lived donors had more of them and higher diversity.

Using a J-beta primer mix together with a sample-barcoded 5' primer, a second PCR was run for 7 to 11 cycles. TCRdb re-analysed the 5' RACE reads in MiXCR, keeping a single row per CDR3 protein. The sample holds about 780,000 distinct CDR3 sequences, around half seen once. After removal of 2 bases from V and 1 base from J, the junction contained 13 bases not matched to a gene. The germline CDR1 and CDR2 sequences are DFQATT and SNEGSKA (reference sequence). This CDR3 spans 17 amino acids. In regard to this clonotype: Its specificity is unknown.

The genes are TRBV20-1 and TRBJ2-5; 7 nucleotides align to TRBD2. The source material was blood. The origin of this receptor is an elderly man in good health. Here the CDR3 reads CSARSAYRLAVQETQYF. Written as DNA, the CDR3 is TGCAGTGCTAGATCCGCTTACAGACTAGCCGTCCAAGAGACCCAGTACTTC.